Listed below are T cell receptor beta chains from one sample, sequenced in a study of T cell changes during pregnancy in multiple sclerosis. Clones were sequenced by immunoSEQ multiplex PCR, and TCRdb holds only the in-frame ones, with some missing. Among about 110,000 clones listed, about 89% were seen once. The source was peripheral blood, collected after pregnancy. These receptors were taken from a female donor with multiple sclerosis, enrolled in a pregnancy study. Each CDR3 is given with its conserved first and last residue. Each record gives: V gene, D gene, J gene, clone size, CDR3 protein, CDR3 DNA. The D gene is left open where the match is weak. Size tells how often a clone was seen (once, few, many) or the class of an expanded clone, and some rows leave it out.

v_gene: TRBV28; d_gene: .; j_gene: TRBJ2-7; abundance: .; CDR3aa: CASMGLSAGAGSYEQYF; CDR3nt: TGTGCCAGCATGGGACTCAGTGCCGGGGCCGGCTCCTACGAGCAGTACTTC
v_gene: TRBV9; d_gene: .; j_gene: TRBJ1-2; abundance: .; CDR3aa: CASSVDLGIRGYGYTF; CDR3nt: TGTGCCAGCAGCGTAGATCTGGGTATAAGGGGGTATGGCTACACCTTC
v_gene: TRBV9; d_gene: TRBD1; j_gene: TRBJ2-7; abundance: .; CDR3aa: CASSVAPKQGLGYEQYF; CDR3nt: TGTGCCAGCAGCGTAGCTCCTAAACAGGGGTTGGGGTACGAGCAGTACTTC
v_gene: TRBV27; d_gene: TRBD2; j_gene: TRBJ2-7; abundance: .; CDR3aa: CASTGGAPYEQYF; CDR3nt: TGTGCCAGCACGGGGGGGGCCCCCTACGAGCAGTACTTC
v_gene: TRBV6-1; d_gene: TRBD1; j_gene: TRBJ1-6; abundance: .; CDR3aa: CASRDRAESPLHF; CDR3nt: TGTGCCAGCAGGGACAGGGCGGAATCACCCCTCCACTTT
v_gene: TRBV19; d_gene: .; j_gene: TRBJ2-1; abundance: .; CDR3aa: CASSEYASSYNEQFF; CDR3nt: TGTGCCAGTAGTGAATACGCGAGCTCCTACAATGAGCAGTTCTTC
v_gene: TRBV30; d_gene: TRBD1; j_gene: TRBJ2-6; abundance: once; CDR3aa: CALRGPGANVLTF; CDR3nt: TGTGCCCTCAGGGGGCCTGGGGCCAACGTCCTGACTTTC
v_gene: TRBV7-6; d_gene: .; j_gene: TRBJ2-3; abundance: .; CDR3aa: CASSLGRTARGTDTQYF; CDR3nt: TGTGCCAGCAGCTTAGGTCGGACAGCGAGAGGGACAGATACGCAGTATTTT
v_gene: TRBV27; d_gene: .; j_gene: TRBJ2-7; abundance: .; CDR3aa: CASSLYVQPSSYEQYF; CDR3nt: TGTGCCAGCAGTTTGTATGTACAGCCCTCCTCCTACGAGCAGTACTTC
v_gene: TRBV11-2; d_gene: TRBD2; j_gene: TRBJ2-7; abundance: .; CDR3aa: CASSQEAGGNYEQYF; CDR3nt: TGTGCCAGCAGCCAGGAAGCGGGGGGCAACTACGAGCAGTACTTC
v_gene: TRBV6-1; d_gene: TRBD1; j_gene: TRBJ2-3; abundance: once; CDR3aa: CASRADRDNTDTQYF; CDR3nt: TGTGCCAGCAGAGCCGACAGGGATAACACAGATACGCAGTATTTT
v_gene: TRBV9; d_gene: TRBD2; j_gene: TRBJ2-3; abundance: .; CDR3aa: CASSPPGRGGHDTQYF; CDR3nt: TGTGCCAGCAGCCCACCTGGTCGGGGGGGCCATGATACGCAGTATTTT
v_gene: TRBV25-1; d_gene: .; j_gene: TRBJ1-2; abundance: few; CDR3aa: CASSEVNSYGYTF; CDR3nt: TGTGCCAGCAGTGAGGTAAACAGCTATGGCTACACCTTC
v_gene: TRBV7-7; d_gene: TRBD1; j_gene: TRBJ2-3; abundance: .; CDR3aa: CASSLGTGEIDTQYF; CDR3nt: TGTGCTAGCAGCCTAGGGACAGGGGAAATAGATACGCAGTATTTT
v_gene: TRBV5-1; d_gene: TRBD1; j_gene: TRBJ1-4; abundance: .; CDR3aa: CASSLGDRGRGEKLFF; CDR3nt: TGCGCCAGCAGTTTAGGGGACAGGGGTAGGGGAGAAAAACTGTTTTTT
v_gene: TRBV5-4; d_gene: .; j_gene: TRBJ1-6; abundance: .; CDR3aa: CASSLDQGNSPLHF; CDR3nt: TGTGCCAGCAGCTTGGACCAGGGTAATTCACCCCTCCACTTT
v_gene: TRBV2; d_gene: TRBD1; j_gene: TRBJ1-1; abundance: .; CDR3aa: CASQGNRGTNTEAFF; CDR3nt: TGTGCCTCCCAAGGGAACAGGGGGACGAACACTGAAGCTTTCTTT
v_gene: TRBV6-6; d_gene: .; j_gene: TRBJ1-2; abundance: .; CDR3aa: CASSYGEGGHYYGYTF; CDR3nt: TGTGCCAGCAGTTACGGGGAGGGGGGCCACTACTATGGCTACACCTTC
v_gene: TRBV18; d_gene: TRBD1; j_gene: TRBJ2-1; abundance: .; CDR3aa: CASQGEQGADEQFF; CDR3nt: TGTGCCAGCCAAGGGGAGCAGGGGGCCGATGAGCAGTTCTTC
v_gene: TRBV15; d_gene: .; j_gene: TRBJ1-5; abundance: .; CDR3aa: CATSRDVGGPGPQHF; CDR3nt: TGTGCCACCAGCAGAGATGTGGGAGGGCCGGGGCCCCAGCATTTT
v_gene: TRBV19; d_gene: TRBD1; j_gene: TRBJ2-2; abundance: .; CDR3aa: CASSKQGAGTGELFF; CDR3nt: TGTGCCAGTAGTAAACAGGGGGCAGGCACCGGGGAGCTGTTTTTT
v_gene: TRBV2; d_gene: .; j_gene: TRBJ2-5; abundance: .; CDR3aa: CASDQGQETQYF; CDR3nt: TGTGCCAGCGATCAGGGTCAGGAGACCCAGTACTTC
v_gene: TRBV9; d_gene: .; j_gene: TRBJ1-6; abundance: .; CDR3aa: CASSVEMGGESSPLHF; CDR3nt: TGTGCCAGCAGCGTAGAGATGGGGGGAGAGAGTTCACCCCTCCACTTT
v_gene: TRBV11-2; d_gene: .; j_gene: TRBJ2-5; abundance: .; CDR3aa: CASSLDHEETQYF; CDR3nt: TGTGCCAGCAGCTTAGATCACGAGGAGACCCAGTACTTC
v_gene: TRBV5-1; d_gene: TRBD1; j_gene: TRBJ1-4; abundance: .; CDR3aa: CASSNRGLTSNEKLFF; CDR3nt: TGCGCCAGCAGCAACAGGGGGCTCACCTCTAATGAAAAACTGTTTTTT
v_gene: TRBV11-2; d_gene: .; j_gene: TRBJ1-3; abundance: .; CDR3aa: CASSLVGSYSGNTIYF; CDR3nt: TGTGCCAGCAGCTTAGTTGGCAGTTACTCTGGAAACACCATATATTTT
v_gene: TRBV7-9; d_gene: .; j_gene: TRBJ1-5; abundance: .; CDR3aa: CASSLAGGADQPQHF; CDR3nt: TGTGCCAGCAGCTTAGCAGGTGGAGCCGATCAGCCCCAGCATTTT
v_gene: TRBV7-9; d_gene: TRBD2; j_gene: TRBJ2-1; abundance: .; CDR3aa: CASSPRGGGPNEQFF; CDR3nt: TGTGCCAGCAGCCCTCGCGGGGGGGGACCCAATGAGCAGTTCTTC
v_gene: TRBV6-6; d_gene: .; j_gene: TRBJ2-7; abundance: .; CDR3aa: CATQSSYEQYF; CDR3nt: TGTGCCACCCAGTCCTCCTACGAGCAGTACTTC
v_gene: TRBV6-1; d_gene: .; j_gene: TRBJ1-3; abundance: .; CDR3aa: CASTLGNTIYF; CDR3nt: TGTGCCAGCACTCTGGGAAACACCATATATTTT